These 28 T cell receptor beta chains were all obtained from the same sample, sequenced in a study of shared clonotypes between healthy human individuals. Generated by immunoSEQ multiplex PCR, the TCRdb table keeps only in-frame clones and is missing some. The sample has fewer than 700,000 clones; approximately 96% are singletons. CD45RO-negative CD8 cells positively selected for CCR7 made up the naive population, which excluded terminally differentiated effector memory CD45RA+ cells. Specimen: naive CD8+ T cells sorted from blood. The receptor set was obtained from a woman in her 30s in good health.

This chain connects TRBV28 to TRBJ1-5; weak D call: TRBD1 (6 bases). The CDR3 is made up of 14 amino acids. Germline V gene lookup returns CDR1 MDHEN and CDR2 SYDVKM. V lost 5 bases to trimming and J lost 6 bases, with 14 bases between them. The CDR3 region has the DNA TGTGCCAGCAGTGTAGGGGTAGGGGGTCAGCCCCAGCATTTT. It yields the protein CASSVGVGGQPQHF.

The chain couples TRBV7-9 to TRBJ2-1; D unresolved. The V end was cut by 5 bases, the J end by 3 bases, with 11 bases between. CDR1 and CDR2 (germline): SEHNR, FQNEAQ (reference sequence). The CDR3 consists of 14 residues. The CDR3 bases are TGTGCCAGCAGCACCATGCAGTTCTACAATGAGCAGTTCTTC. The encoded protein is CASSTMQFYNEQFF.

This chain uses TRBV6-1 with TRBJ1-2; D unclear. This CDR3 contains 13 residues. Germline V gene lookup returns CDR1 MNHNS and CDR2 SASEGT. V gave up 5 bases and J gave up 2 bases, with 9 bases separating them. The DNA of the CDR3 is TGTGCCAGCAGTCCGACGGACAACTATGGCTACACCTTC. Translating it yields CASSPTDNYGYTF.

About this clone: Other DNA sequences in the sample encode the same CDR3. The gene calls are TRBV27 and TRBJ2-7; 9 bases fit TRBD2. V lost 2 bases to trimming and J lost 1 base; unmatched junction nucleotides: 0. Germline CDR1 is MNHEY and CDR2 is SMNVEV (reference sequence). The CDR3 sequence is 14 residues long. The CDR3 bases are TGTGCCAGCAGTTTACTAGCGGGATCCTACGAGCAGTACTTC. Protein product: CASSLLAGSYEQYF.

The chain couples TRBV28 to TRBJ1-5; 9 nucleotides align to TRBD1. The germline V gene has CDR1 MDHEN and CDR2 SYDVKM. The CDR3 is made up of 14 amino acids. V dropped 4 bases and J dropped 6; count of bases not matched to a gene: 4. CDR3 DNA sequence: TGTGCCAGCAGTTCCGGGACAGGGTTTCAGCCCCAGCATTTT. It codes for CASSSGTGFQPQHF.

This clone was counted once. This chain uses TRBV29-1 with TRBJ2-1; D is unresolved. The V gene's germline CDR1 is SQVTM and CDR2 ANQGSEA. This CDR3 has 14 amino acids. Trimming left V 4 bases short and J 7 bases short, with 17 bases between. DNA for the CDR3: TGCAGCGTTGGACCCAACGGCTTGGGAAATGAGCAGTTCTTC. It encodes CSVGPNGLGNEQFF.

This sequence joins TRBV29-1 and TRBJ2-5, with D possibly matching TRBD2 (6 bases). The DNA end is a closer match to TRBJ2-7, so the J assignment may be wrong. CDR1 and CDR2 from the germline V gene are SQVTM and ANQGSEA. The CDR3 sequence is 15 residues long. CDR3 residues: CSVEDGVSGRLEQYF. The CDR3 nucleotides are TGCAGCGTTGAAGATGGAGTTAGCGGACGTCTCGAGCAGTACTTC.

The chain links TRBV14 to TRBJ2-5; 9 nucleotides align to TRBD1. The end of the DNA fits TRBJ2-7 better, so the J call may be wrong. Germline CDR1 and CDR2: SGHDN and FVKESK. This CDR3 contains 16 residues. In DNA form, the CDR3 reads TGTGCCAGCAGCCAAGTTTACGGGACAGGGTCCTACGAGCAGTACTTC. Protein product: CASSQVYGTGSYEQYF.

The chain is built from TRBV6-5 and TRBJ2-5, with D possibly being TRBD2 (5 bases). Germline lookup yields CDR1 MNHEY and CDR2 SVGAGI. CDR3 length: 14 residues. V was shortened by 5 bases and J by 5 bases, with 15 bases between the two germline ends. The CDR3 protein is CASSGTGIKETQYF. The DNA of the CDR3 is TGTGCCAGCAGTGGAACCGGGATAAAGGAGACCCAGTACTTC.

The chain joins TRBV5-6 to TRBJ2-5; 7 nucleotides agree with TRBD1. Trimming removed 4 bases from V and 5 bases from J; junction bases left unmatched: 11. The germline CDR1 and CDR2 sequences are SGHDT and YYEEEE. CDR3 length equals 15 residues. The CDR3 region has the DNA TGTGCCAGCAGCCCGGAGACAGGGATGAGGGAGACCCAGTACTTC. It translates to CASSPETGMRETQYF.

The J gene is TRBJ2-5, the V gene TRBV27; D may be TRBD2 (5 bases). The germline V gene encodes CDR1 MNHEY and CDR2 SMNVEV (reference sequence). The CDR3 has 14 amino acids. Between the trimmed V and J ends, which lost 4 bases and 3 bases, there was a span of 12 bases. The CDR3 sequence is CASSYTSGKETQYF. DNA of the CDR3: TGTGCCAGCAGTTATACTAGTGGAAAAGAGACCCAGTACTTC.

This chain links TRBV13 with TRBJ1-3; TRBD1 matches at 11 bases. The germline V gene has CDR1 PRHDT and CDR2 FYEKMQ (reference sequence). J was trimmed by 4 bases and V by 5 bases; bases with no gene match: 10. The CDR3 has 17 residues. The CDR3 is CASSKRTGGARGNTIYF. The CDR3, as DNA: TGTGCCAGCAGCAAGAGGACAGGGGGCGCACGAGGAAACACCATATATTTT. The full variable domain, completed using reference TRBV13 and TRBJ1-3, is AAGVIQSPRHLIKEKRETATLKCYPIPRHDTVYWYQQGPGQDPQFLISFYEKMQSDKGSIPDRFSAQQFSDYHSELNMSSLELGDSALYFCASSKRTGGARGNTIYFGEGSWLTVV.

CDR3 in amino acids: CASSLGGGTEAFF. The CDR3 bases are TGTGCCAGCAGCTTGGGAGGGGGCACTGAAGCTTTCTTT. The chain joins TRBV4-2 to TRBJ1-1; possible D gene TRBD1, 6 bases. The CDR3 covers 13 residues. CDR1 and CDR2 (germline): LGHNA, YNFKEQ. V was shortened by 5 bases and J by 4 bases, with 11 bases between the two germline ends.

The chain's CDR3 is CASSQDPPASSGANVLTF. CDR3 nucleotides: TGCGCCAGCAGCCAAGATCCGCCGGCCAGCTCTGGGGCCAACGTCCTGACTTTC. The chain uses TRBV4-1 and TRBJ2-6; D not resolved. CDR3 size: 18 residues. V lost 0 bases, J lost 0 bases, and 12 bases lay in between. CDR1 and CDR2 (germline): MGHRA, YSYEKL.

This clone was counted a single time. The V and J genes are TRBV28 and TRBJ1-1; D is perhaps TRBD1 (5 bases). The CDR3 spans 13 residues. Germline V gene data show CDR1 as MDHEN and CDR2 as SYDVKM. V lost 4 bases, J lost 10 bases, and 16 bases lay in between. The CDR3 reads CASSSPGLLTAFF. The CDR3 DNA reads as TGTGCCAGCAGTTCCCCAGGGCTACTGACAGCTTTCTTT.

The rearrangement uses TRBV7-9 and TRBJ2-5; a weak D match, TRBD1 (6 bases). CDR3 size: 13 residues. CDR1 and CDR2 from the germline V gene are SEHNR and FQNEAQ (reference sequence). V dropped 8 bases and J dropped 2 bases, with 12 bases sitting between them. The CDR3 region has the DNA TGTGCCAGCGACCATACAGGGCAAGAGACCCAGTACTTC. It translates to CASDHTGQETQYF. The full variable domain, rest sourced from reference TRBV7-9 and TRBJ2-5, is DTGVSQNPRHKITKRGQNVTFRCDPISEHNRLYWYRQTLGQGPEFLTYFQNEAQLEKSRLLSDRFSAERPKGSFSTLEIQRTEQGDSAMYLCASDHTGQETQYFGPGTRLLVL.

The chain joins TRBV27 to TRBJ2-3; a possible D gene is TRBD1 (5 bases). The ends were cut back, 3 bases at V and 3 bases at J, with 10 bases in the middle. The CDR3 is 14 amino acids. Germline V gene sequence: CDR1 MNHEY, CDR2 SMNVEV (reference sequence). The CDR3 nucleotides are TGTGCCAGCAGTTTTTGGCAGGGAACAGATACGCAGTATTTT. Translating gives CASSFWQGTDTQYF.

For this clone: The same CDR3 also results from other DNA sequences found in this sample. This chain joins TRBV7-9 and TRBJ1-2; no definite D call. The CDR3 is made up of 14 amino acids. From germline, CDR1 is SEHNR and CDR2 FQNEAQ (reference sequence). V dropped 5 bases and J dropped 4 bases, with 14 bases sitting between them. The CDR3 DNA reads TGTGCCAGCAGCCCGCCGGACCGCGTCTATGGCTACACCTTC. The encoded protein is CASSPPDRVYGYTF.

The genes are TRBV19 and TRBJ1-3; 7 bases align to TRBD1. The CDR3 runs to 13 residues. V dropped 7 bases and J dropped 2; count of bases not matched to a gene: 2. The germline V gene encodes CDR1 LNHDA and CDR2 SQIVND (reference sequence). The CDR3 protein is CASNDRAGNTIYF. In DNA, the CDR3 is TGTGCCAGTAATGACAGGGCTGGAAACACCATATATTTT.

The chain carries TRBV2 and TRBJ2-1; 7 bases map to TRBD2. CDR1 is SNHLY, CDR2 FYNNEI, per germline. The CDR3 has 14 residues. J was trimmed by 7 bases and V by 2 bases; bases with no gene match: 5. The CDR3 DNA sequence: TGTGCCAGCAGTGAAAGCGGGAATGATAATGAGCAGTTCTTC. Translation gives CASSESGNDNEQFF.

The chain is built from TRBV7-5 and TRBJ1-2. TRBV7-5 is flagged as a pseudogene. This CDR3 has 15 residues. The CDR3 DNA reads TGTGTCAGAAGCTTACTTGGATGGTGGGGGTATGGCTACACCTTC. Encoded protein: CVRSLLGWWGYGYTF.

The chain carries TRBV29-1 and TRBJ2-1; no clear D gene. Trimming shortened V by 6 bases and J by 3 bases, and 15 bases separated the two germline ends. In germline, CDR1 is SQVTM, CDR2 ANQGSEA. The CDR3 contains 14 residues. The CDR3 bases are TGCAGCGTCCAAGGCCCGTGGGGCTACAATGAGCAGTTCTTC. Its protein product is CSVQGPWGYNEQFF.

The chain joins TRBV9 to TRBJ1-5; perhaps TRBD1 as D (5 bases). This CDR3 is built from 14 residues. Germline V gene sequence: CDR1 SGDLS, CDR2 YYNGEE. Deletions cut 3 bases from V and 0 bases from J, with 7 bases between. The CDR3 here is CASSATASNQPQHF. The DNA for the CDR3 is TGTGCCAGCAGCGCGACAGCTAGCAATCAGCCCCAGCATTTT.

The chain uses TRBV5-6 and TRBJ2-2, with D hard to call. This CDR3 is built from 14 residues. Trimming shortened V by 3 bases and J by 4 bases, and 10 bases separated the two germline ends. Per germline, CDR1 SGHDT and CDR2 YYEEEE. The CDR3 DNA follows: TGTGCCAGCAGCTGGGGATGGATCACCGGGGAGCTGTTTTTT. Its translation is CASSWGWITGELFF. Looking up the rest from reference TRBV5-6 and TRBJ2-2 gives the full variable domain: DAGVTQSPTHLIKTRGQQVTLRCSPKSGHDTVSWYQQALGQGPQFIFQYYEEEERQRGNFPDRFSGHQFPNYSSELNVNALLLGDSALYLCASSWGWITGELFFGEGSRLTVL.

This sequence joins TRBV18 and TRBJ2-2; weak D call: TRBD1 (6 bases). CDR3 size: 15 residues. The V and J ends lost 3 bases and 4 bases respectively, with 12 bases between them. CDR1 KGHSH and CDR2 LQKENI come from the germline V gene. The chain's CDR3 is CASSPAGAGTGELFF. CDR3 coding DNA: TGTGCCAGCTCACCGGCAGGGGCGGGCACCGGGGAGCTGTTTTTT.

CDR3 residues: CASSISTGEAFF. The CDR3 DNA is TGTGCCAGCAGCATCAGCACAGGGGAAGCTTTCTTT. The chain couples TRBV9 to TRBJ1-1; tentative D call: TRBD1 (6 bases). The CDR3 covers 12 residues. Germline CDR1 reads SGDLS; CDR2 reads YYNGEE. Trimming left V 4 bases short and J 8 bases short, with 12 bases between.

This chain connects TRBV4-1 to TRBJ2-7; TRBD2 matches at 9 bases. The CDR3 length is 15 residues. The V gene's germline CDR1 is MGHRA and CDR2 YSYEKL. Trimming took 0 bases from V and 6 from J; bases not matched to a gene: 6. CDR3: CASSQDWREGTEQYF. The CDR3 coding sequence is TGCGCCAGCAGCCAAGATTGGCGGGAGGGAACCGAGCAGTACTTC.

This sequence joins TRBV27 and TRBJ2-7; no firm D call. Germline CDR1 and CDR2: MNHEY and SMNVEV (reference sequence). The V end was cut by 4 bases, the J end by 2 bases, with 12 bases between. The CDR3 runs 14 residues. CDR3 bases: TGTGCCAGCAGTTCCTACAGAAATACCTACGAGCAGTACTTC. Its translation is CASSSYRNTYEQYF.